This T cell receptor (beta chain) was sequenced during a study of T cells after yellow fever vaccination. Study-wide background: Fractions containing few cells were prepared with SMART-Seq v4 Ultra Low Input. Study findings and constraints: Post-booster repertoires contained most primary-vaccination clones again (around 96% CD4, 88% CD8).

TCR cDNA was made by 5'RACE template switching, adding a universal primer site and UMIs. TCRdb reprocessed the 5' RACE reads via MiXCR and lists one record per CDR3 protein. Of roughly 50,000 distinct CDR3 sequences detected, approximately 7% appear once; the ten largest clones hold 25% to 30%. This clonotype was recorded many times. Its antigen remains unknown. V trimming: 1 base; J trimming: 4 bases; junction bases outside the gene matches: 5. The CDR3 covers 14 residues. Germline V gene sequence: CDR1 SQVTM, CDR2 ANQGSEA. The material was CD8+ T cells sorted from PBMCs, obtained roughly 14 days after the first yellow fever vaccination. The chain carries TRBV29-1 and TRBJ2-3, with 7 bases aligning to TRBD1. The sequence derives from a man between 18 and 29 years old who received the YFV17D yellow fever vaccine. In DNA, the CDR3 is TGCAGCGTTGAAGGACAGGGCCTCGCAGATACGCAGTATTTT. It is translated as CSVEGQGLADTQYF.